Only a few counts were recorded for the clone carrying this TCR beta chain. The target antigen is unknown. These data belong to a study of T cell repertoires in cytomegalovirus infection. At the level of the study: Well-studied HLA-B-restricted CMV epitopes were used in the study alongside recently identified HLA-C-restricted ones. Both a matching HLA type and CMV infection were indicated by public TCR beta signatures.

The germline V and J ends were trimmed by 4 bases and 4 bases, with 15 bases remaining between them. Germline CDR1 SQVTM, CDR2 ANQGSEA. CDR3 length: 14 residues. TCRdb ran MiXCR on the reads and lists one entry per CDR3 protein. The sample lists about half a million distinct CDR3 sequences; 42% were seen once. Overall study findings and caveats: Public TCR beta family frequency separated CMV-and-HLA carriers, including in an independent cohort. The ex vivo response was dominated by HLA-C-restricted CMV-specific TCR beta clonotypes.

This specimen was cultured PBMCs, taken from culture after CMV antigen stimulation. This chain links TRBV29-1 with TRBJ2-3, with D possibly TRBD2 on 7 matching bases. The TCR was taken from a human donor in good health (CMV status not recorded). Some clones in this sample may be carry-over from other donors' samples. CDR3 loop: CSVVRGGASDTQYF. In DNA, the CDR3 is TGCAGCGTTGTTCGTGGGGGGGCATCAGATACGCAGTATTTT.